This passage covers 10 T cell receptor beta chains from one sample sequenced in a study of Graves' ophthalmopathy and Graves' hyperthyroidism. Amplifying from RNA transcripts, the study obtained TCR beta CDR3 regions. Scientists carried out first-round RT-PCR using HTBI primers and then a second-round multiplex PCR. TCRdb re-called the multiplex PCR reads with MiXCR, one entry per CDR3 protein. Among tens of thousands of distinct CDR3 sequences listed, around 52% were seen once. Source material: peripheral blood. These receptors all stem from an adult man with Graves' ophthalmopathy.

The V call is TRBV19, the J call TRBJ2-7; 8 bases are shared with TRBD1. Trimming took 2 bases from V and 3 from J; bases not matched to a gene: 9. Germline values: CDR1 LNHDA, CDR2 SQIVND (reference sequence). The CDR3 loop spans 16 amino acids. The CDR3 DNA is TGTGCCAGTAGTATACTCGGGACAGGACAAGACTACGAGCAGTACTTC. This codes for CASSILGTGQDYEQYF.

The gene calls are TRBV20-1 and TRBJ1-4, with no clear D. From germline, CDR1 is DFQATT and CDR2 SNEGSKA (reference sequence). CDR3 length equals 15 residues. Trimming cost V 7 bases and J 10 bases, with 25 bases left between them. The CDR3 sequence: CSGKPFGGRGGKLFF. CDR3 nucleotide sequence: TGCAGTGGTAAACCTTTTGGTGGCAGAGGAGGAAAACTGTTTTTT.

To note about this clonotype: Since the CDR3 does not end with the conserved phenylalanine or tryptophan, this likely comes from a read error. The chain combines TRBV9 with TRBJ2-3; D is unclear. The end of the DNA is better explained by TRBJ1-5, so the J call may be wrong. CDR1 and CDR2 (germline): SGDLS, YYNGEE. The length of the CDR3 is 14 residues. CDR3 region: CASSVVSNADTQHV. Here the CDR3 DNA reads TGTGCCAGCAGCGTAGTGTCGAACGCAGATACGCAGCATGTT.

The J gene is TRBJ2-7, the V gene TRBV11-2; D unresolved. CDR1 and CDR2 from the germline V gene are SGHAT and FQNNGV. The ends were cut back, 5 bases at V and 2 bases at J, with 16 bases in the middle. CDR3 length: 15 amino acids. CDR3 in amino acids: CASSQVYGLTYEQYF. As DNA, the CDR3 is TGTGCCAGCAGCCAGGTATACGGTTTGACCTACGAGCAGTACTTC.

There are many counts of this clonotype. This chain joins TRBV6-5 and TRBJ1-1, with D perhaps matching TRBD1 (5 bases). The germline CDR1 and CDR2 sequences are MNHEY and SVGAGI. Between the trimmed V and J ends, which lost 6 bases and 0 bases, there was a span of 8 bases. The CDR3 is 13 amino acids. CDR3 nucleotides: TGTGCCAGCAGCCGGGACGTGAACACTGAAGCTTTCTTT. Translated: CASSRDVNTEAFF.

Concerning this clonotype itself: An end of the junction does not agree with germline; a read error may underlie this. The chain employs TRBV14 and TRBJ1-3; tentatively, D is TRBD1 (6 bases). CDR3 size: 16 residues. Looked up from germline, CDR1 is SGHDN and CDR2 is FVKESK. CDR3 sequence (DNA): TGTACCAGCAGCCAAAACAGGGCTTCAGCTGGAAACACCATATATTTT. This sequence encodes CTSSQNRASAGNTIYF.

This clonotype appeared many times. This chain links TRBV11-2 with TRBJ1-1; no clear D gene. Trimming stripped 6 bases from V and 0 bases from J, with 14 bases between. The CDR3 extends over 15 amino acids. CDR1 and CDR2 from the germline V gene are SGHAT and FQNNGV. CDR3 region: CASSSFDGLNTEAFF. Here the CDR3 DNA reads TGTGCCAGCAGTTCATTCGACGGTCTGAACACTGAAGCTTTCTTT.

This chain uses TRBV19 with TRBJ1-5; D unresolved. The germline gives CDR1 LNHDA, CDR2 SQIVND (reference sequence). V was cut by 5 bases and J by 7 bases, with 15 bases left in between. The CDR3 sequence is 14 residues long. The CDR3: CASSPRQTGQPQHF. CDR3 coding DNA: TGTGCCAGTAGTCCGCGACAAACGGGGCAGCCCCAGCATTTT.

A note on this clonotype: One end of the junction does not line up with germline, which may come from a read error. The chain has TRBV5-1 and TRBJ2-7; 12 bases match TRBD2. Germline values: CDR1 SGHRS, CDR2 YFSETQ. The CDR3 length is 16 residues. Here the CDR3 DNA reads TGTGCCAGCACCAAGCCGGGACTAGCGGGCTCCTACGAGCAGTACTTC. It encodes CASTKPGLAGSYEQYF.

The count of this clonotype is one. The conserved phenylalanine or tryptophan is not found at the CDR3 terminus, so this likely reflects a read error. The chain has TRBV15 and TRBJ2-1; 7 positions agree with TRBD1. Germline V CDR1 and CDR2: LNHNV, YYDKDF (reference sequence). This CDR3 is 16 amino acids long. Here the CDR3 reads CATSRRTGSSYNEQFL. The CDR3 nucleotides read TGTGCTACCAGCAGAAGGACAGGAAGCTCCTATAATGAGCAGTTCTTG.